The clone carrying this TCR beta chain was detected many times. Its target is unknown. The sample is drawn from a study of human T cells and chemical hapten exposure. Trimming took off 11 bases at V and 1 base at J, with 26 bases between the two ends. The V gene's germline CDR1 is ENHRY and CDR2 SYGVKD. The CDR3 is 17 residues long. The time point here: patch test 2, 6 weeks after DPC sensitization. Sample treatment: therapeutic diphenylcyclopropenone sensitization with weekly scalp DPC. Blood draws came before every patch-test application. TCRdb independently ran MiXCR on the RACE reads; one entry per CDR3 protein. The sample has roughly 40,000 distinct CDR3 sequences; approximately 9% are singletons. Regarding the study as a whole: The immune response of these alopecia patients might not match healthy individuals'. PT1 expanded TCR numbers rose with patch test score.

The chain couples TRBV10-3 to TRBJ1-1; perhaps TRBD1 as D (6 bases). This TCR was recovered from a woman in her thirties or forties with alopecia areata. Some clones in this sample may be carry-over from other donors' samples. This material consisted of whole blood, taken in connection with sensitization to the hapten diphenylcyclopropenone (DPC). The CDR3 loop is CASGSEQGSPTNTEAFF. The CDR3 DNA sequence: TGTGCCTCGGGTTCCGAGCAGGGGTCCCCGACGAACACTGAAGCTTTCTTT.